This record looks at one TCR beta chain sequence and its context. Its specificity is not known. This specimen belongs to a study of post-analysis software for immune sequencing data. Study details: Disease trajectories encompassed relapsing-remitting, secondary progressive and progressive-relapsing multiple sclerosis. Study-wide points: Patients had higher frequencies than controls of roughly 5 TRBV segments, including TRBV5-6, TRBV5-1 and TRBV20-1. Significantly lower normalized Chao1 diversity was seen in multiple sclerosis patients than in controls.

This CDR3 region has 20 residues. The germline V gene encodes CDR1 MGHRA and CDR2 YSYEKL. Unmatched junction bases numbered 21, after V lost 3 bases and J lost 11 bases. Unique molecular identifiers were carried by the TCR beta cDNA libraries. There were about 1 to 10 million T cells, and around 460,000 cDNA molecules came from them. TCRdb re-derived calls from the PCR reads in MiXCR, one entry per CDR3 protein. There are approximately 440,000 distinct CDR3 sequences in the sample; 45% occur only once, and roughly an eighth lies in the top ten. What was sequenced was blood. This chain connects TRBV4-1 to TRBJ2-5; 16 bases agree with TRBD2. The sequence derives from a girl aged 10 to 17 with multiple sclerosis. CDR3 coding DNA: TGCGCCAGCAGCCATTTATACCCGGGACTAGCGGGAGGGCCCTCAGAGGAGCAGTACTTC. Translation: CASSHLYPGLAGGPSEEQYF.